The clone carrying this T cell receptor (beta chain) appeared a single time. Its specificity is unknown. This specimen comes from a study of shared clonotypes between healthy human individuals. In the study overall: Samples came from two female and a few male donors aged 18 to 49. Notes on the study in general: Sharing of clonotypes among donors was expected to vary with sequencing depth.

The repertoire was sequenced with immunoSEQ multiplex PCR; TCRdb's copy has only in-frame clones and lacks some. This table holds about 490,000 clones, over 65% found once. Adults of Caucasian background living in Nashville, Tennessee made up all donors. V was pared by 3 bases and J by 5 bases, with 14 bases between. The CDR3 runs to 14 residues. Germline-derived CDR1 and CDR2 are ENHRY and SYGVKD. The TCR sequence derives from a woman in her thirties or forties in good health. Some clones in this sample may be carry-over from other donors' samples. The rearrangement links TRBV10-3 to TRBJ2-7, with a weak D call TRBD1 (5 bases). The material sequenced was PBMCs. CDR3 nucleotide sequence: TGTGCCATCAGTGATCCAGGGTTGTCCGACGAGCAGTACTTC. This sequence encodes CAISDPGLSDEQYF.